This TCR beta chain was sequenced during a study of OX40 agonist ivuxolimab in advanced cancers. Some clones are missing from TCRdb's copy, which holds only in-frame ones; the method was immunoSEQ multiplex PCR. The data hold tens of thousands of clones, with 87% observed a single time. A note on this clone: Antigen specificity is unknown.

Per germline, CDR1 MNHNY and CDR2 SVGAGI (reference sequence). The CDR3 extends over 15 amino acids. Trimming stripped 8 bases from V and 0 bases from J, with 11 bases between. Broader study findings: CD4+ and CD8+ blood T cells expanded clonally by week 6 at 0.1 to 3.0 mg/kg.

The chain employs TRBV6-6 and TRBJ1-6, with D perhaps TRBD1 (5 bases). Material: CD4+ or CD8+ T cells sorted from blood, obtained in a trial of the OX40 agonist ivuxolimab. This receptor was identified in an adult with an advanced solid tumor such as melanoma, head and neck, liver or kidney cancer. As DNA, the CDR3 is TGTGCCAGCCAGACAGCAGGCTCCTATAATTCACCCCTCCACTTT. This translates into CASQTAGSYNSPLHF.